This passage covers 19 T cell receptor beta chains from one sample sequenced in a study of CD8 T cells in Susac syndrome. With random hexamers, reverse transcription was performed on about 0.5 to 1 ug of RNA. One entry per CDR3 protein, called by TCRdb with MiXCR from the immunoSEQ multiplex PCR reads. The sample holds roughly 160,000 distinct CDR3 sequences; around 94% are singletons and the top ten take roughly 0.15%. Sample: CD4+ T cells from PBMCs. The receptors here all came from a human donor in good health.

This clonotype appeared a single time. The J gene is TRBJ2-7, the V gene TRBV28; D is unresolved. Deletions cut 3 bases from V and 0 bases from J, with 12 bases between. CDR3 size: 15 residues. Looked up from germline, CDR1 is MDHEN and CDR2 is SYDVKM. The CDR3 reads CASSLGFTSSYEQYF. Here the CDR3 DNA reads TGTGCCAGCAGTTTGGGGTTTACGAGCTCCTACGAGCAGTACTTC.

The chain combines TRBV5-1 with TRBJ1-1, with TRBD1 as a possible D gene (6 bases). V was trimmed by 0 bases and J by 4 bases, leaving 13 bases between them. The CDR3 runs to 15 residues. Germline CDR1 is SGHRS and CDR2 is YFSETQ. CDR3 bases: TGCGCCAGCAGCTTGGGAGGGACATCGGGCACTGAAGCTTTCTTT. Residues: CASSLGGTSGTEAFF.

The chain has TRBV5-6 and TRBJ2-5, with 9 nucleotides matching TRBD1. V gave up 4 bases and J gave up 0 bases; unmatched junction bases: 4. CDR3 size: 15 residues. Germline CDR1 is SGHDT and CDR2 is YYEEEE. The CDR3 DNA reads TGTGCCAGCAGCCGGGACAGGGCGTACCAAGAGACCCAGTACTTC. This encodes CASSRDRAYQETQYF.

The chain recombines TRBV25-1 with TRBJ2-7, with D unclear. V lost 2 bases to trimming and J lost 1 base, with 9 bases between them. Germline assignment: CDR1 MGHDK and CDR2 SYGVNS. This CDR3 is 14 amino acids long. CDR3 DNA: TGTGCCAGCAGTGAAGGCCCCCTTTCCTACGAGCAGTACTTC. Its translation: CASSEGPLSYEQYF.

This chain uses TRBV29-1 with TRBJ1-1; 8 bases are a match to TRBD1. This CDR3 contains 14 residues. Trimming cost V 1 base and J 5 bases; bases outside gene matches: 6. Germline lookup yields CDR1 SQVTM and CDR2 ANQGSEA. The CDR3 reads CSVEVRGRGTEAFF. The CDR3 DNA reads TGCAGCGTTGAAGTCAGGGGGCGCGGGACTGAAGCTTTCTTT.

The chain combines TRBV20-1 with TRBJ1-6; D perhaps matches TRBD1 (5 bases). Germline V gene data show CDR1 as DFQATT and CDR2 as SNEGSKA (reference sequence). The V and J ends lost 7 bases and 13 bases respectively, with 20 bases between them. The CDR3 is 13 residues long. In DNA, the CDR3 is TGCAGTGTTAGGTTCGGGGCAGTTGATCCCCTCCACTTT. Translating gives CSVRFGAVDPLHF.

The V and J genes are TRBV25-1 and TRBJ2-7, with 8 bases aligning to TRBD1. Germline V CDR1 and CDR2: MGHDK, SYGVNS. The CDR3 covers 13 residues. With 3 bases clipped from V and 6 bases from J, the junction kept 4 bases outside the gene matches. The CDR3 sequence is CASSDLTGGEQYF. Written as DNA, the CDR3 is TGTGCCAGCAGTGACCTTACAGGGGGCGAGCAGTACTTC.

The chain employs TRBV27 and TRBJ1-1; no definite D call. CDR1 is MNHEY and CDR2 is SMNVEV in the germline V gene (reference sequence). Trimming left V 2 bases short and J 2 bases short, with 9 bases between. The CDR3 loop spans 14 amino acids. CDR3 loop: CASSLDRLNTEAFF. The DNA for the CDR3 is TGTGCCAGCAGTTTAGATCGACTTAACACTGAAGCTTTCTTT.

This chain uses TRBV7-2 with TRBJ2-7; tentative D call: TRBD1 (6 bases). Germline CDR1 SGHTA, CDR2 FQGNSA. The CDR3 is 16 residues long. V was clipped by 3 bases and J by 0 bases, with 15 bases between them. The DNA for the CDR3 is TGTGCCAGCAGCTTCGGACGGACAGATCTCTCCTACGAGCAGTACTTC. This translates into CASSFGRTDLSYEQYF. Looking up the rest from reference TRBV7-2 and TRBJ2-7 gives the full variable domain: GAGVSQSPSNKVTEKGKDVELRCDPISGHTALYWYRQSLGQGLEFLIYFQGNSAPDKSGLPSDRFSAERTGGSVSTLTIQRTQQEDSAVYLCASSFGRTDLSYEQYFGPGTRLTVT.

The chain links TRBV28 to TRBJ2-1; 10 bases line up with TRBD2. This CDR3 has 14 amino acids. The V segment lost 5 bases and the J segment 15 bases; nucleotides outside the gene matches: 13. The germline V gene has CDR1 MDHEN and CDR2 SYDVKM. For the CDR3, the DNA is TGTGCCAGCAGTCCCGGGGCCAGCGGGGGGGTTGGGTTCTTC. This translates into CASSPGASGGVGFF.

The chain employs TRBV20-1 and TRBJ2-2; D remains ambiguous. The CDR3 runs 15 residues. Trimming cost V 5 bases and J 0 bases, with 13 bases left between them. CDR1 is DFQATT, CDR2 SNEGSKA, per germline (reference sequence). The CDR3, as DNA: TGCAGTGCTCGCCAGGATATCCCGAACACCGGGGAGCTGTTTTTT. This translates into CSARQDIPNTGELFF.

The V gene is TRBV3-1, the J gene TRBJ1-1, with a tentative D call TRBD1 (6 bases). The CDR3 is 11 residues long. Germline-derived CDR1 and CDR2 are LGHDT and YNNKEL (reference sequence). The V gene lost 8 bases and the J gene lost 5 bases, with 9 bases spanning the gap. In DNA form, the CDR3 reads TGTGCCAGCCAAGGGGGGACTGAAGCTTTCTTT. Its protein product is CASQGGTEAFF. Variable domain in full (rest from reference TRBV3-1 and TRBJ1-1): DTAVSQTPKYLVTQMGNDKSIKCEQNLGHDTMYWYKQDSKKFLKIMFSYNNKELIINETVPNRFSPKSPDKAHLNLHINSLELGDSAVYFCASQGGTEAFFGQGTRLTVV.

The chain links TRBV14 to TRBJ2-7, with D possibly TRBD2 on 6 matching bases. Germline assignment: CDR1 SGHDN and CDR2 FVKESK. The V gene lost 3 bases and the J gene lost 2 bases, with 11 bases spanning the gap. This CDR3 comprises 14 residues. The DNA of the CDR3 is TGTGCCAGCAGCCAGGGGACTGAGCCCTACGAGCAGTACTTC. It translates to CASSQGTEPYEQYF.

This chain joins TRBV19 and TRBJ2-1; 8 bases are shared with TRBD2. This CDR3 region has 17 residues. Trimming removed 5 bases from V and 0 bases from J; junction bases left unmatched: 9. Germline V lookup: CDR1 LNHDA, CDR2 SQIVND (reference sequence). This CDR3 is CASSWLAGASSYNEQFF. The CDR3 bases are TGTGCCAGTAGTTGGCTAGCGGGTGCGAGCTCCTACAATGAGCAGTTCTTC. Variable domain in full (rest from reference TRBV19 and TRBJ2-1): DGGITQSPKYLFRKEGQNVTLSCEQNLNHDAMYWYRQDPGQGLRLIYYSQIVNDFQKGDIAEGYSVSREKKESFPLTVTSAQKNPTAFYLCASSWLAGASSYNEQFFGPGTRLTVL.

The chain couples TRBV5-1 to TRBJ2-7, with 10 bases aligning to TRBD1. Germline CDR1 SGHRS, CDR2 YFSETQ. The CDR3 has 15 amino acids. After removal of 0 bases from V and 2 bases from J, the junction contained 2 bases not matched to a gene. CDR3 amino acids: CASSLAGQGPYEQYF. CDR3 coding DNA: TGCGCCAGCAGCTTGGCGGGACAGGGGCCCTACGAGCAGTACTTC. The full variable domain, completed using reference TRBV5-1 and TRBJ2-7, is KAGVTQTPRYLIKTRGQQVTLSCSPISGHRSVSWYQQTPGQGLQFLFEYFSETQRNKGNFPGRFSGRQFSNSRSEMNVSTLELGDSALYLCASSLAGQGPYEQYFGPGTRLTVT.

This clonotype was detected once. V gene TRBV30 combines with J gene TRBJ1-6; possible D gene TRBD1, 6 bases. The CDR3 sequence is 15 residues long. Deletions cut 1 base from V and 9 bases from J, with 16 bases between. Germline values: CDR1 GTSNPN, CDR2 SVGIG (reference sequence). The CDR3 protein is CAWSALGGRGSPLHF. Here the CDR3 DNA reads TGTGCCTGGAGTGCCTTAGGGGGTCGGGGTTCACCCCTCCACTTT.

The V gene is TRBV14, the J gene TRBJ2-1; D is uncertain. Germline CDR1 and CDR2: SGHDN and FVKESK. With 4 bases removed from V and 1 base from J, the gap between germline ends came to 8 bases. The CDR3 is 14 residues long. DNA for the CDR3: TGTGCCAGCAGCCCCCGACTGTCCTACAATGAGCAGTTCTTC. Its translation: CASSPRLSYNEQFF. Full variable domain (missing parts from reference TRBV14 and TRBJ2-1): EAGVTQFPSHSVIEKGQTVTLRCDPISGHDNLYWYRRVMGKEIKFLLHFVKESKQDESGMPNNRFLAERTGGTYSTLKVQPAELEDSGVYFCASSPRLSYNEQFFGPGTRLTVL.

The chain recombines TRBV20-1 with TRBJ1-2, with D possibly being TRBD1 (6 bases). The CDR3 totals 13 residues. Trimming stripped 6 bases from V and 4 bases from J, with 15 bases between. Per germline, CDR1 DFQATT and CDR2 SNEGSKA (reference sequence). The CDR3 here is CSAGGGERYGYTF. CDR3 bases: TGCAGTGCGGGGGGCGGGGAGCGCTATGGCTACACCTTC.

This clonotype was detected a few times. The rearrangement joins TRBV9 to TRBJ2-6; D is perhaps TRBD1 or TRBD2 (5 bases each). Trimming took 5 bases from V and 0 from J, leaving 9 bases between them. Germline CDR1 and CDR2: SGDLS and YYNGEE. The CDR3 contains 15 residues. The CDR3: CASSVGGSGANVLTF. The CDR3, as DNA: TGTGCCAGCAGTGTTGGGGGCTCTGGGGCCAACGTCCTGACTTTC.